The rows below give T cell receptor beta chains drawn from one sample of a study of CD8 T cells in Susac syndrome. TCRdb independently ran MiXCR on the immunoSEQ multiplex PCR reads; one entry per CDR3 protein. The sample yields roughly 150,000 distinct CDR3 sequences, roughly 95% seen once. Sequenced: CD4+ T cells from PBMCs. These TCRs come from a human donor with multiple sclerosis. Each CDR3 is given without its conserved first and last residue. Fields, in order: V gene, CDR3 protein.

TRBV12-3/TRBV12-4,ASALGGEGEKLF
TRBV2,ASSQLTSGSEQY
TRBV7-2,ASSLGASLQETQY
TRBV12-3/TRBV12-4,ASSLGTHFEGHTEAF
TRBV5-1,ASRYSSGANVLT
TRBV7-9,ASSSGQGNQNTEAF
TRBV7-9,ASSPMTGRSGNTEAF
TRBV24-1,ATGTDKNIQY
TRBV3-1,ASSQGGSIGELF
TRBV20-1,SAGKQGGVGETQY
TRBV5-1,ASSSGPEHEQY
TRBV29-1,SVKVTASYEQY
TRBV18,ASSPEGSYGYT
TRBV7-2,ASSLALASAYEQY
TRBV3-1,ASSQDRARYT
TRBV28,ASGSPVSYEQY
TRBV20-1,SALGGQETQY
TRBV25-1,ASTPRTNEKLF
TRBV12-5,ASGLGPEREH
TRBV15,ATSRENIPETGSVNSGAYNEQF
TRBV20-1,STLTGNIFGNEQF
TRBV12-3/TRBV12-4,ASSPGTSGRSGELF
TRBV6-1,ASSEAIPGNTIY
TRBV6-6,ASSRLAGVEGNEQY
TRBV3-1,ASSQDRAQTQY
TRBV28,ASSLGTSGNTGELF
TRBV2,ASIRLAGGAKNIQY
TRBV6-5,ASSYGRGFYEQY
TRBV2,ACQRGPTNTGELF
TRBV28,ASSLNGLLQETQY
TRBV7-2,ASGTGEQETQY
TRBV9,ASRGGTSAGELF
TRBV29-1,SVEVVGKLLVGEAF
TRBV5-1,ASSFLWSETQY
TRBV7-8,ASSLALAPYEQY
TRBV30,AWSGVTEAF
TRBV6-1,ASRLQGRGAGGSQETQY
TRBV20-1,SGPDSNYGYT
TRBV2,AEGKGTDTQY
TRBV5-1,ASSRSGLVSTDTQY
TRBV28,ASSVPYEQY
TRBV19,ASSTDRGRGTGELF
TRBV20-1,STSRGRDEQY
TRBV29-1,SAQGQGLNIQY
TRBV7-9,ASSPWTGKGEQY
TRBV12-3/TRBV12-4,ASSHRARFLSEGSNQPQH
TRBV28,ASSLLGRWGAASNEQF
TRBV27,ASSLSDRVGGYT
TRBV20-1,SAPLAGSTDTQY